What follows are 9 T cell receptor beta chains derived from one specimen sequenced in a study of T cell repertoires in cytomegalovirus infection. TCRdb passed the reads through MiXCR, listing each CDR3 protein once. The sample records 230,000 or so distinct CDR3 sequences, over 15% being singletons. The specimen was CD8+ T cells from PBMCs. The receptors derive from a human donor in good health (CMV status not recorded). Some clones in this sample may be carry-over from other donors' samples.

This clonotype turned up a few times. The gene calls are TRBV7-6 and TRBJ2-7; D is perhaps TRBD1 (5 bases). Looked up from germline, CDR1 is SGHVS and CDR2 is FNYEAQ. The V end lost 1 base, the J end lost 5 bases, and 12 bases lay between the germline ends. The CDR3 consists of 14 residues. The CDR3 sequence is CASSLVQGINEQYF. The CDR3 DNA reads TGTGCCAGCAGCTTAGTCCAGGGTATCAACGAGCAGTACTTC.

This clonotype was counted a few times. V and J are TRBV10-3 and TRBJ2-7; 7 bases are shared with TRBD1. CDR1 ENHRY and CDR2 SYGVKD come from the germline V gene. The CDR3 length is 14 residues. Losses at the gene ends were 3 bases for V and 2 bases for J; bases not matched to a gene: 4. The CDR3 nucleotides read TGTGCCATCAGTGACCAGACAGGGACCTACGAGCAGTACTTC. It yields the protein CAISDQTGTYEQYF.

This chain connects TRBV27 to TRBJ1-5; 9 bases are a match to TRBD1. The CDR3 extends over 15 amino acids. Germline V CDR1 and CDR2: MNHEY, SMNVEV (reference sequence). The V segment lost 0 bases and the J segment 4 bases; nucleotides outside the gene matches: 1. The CDR3 DNA reads as TGTGCCAGCAGTTTATCTGGGACAGGGAATCAGCCCCAGCATTTT. The encoded protein is CASSLSGTGNQPQHF.

The chain employs TRBV27 and TRBJ2-7; D is possibly TRBD1 (5 bases). The CDR3 extends over 14 amino acids. V lost 8 bases, J lost 0 bases, and 14 bases lay in between. CDR1 and CDR2 (germline): MNHEY, SMNVEV (reference sequence). The DNA of the CDR3 is TGTGCCAGCTCCGTTGATGGACACTCCTACGAGCAGTACTTC. Its protein product is CASSVDGHSYEQYF.

The chain uses TRBV4-1 and TRBJ2-2; no clear D gene. V was trimmed by 1 base and J by 6 bases, leaving 9 bases between them. The CDR3 runs to 14 residues. Per germline, CDR1 MGHRA and CDR2 YSYEKL. CDR3 in amino acids: CASSQVRAAGELFF. The CDR3 coding sequence is TGCGCCAGCAGCCAAGTTCGGGCGGCCGGGGAGCTGTTTTTT.

This clonotype was counted only a few times. V gene TRBV6-1 combines with J gene TRBJ1-5, with 9 bases lining up with TRBD1. The CDR3 totals 16 residues. Trimming cost V 2 bases and J 2 bases; bases outside gene matches: 4. Germline CDR1 is MNHNS and CDR2 is SASEGT. This CDR3 reads CASSEWGQGGNQPQHF. In DNA, the CDR3 is TGTGCCAGCAGTGAATGGGGACAGGGTGGCAATCAGCCCCAGCATTTT.

This clonotype was seen repeatedly, ten times or more. CDR3 in amino acids: CASYSYNEQFF. CDR3 DNA sequence: TGTGCCAGCTATTCCTACAATGAGCAGTTCTTC. The rearrangement uses TRBV7-8 and TRBJ2-1, with D uncertain. The CDR3 spans 11 residues. V gave up 8 bases and J gave up 1 base, with 3 bases separating them. CDR1 is SGHVS, CDR2 FQNEAQ, per germline.

V and J are TRBV19 and TRBJ2-7, with 9 positions matching TRBD1. V shed 4 bases and J 3 bases; nucleotides not matched to a gene: 7. The CDR3 has 15 amino acids. The V gene's germline CDR1 is LNHDA and CDR2 SQIVND (reference sequence). As DNA, the CDR3 is TGTGCCAGTAGTACGAAGACAGGGGGATTCTACGAGCAGTACTTC. Its protein product is CASSTKTGGFYEQYF.

On this clonotype: A much more abundant neighbour one base away suggests this may be a read error. V and J are TRBV6-6 and TRBJ2-1; no definite D call. CDR3 length: 13 residues. V was trimmed by 2 bases and J by 9 bases, leaving 11 bases between them. Germline-derived CDR1 and CDR2 are MNHNY and SVGAGI (reference sequence). As DNA, the CDR3 is TGTGCCAGCAGTTACCCCGCTGGCGGTGAGCAGTTCTTC. It encodes CASSYPAGGEQFF.